This entry is about one T cell receptor beta chain. What it recognizes is unknown. The CDR3 totals 14 residues. Deletions cut 6 bases from V and 3 bases from J, with 12 bases between. CDR1 is SGHRS and CDR2 is YFSETQ in the germline V gene. These data are taken from a study of CD8+ T cells in alopecia areata. Study-level background: Oral tofacitinib, 5 to 10 mg twice daily, was given in an open-label trial. Treated patients were scored for severity by percent of scalp affected.

Described treatment: oral pan-JAK inhibitor, 5-10 mg twice daily. CD4+ and CD8+ T cells were sorted from PBMCs. Findings and caveats of the study: Scalp clonality dropped significantly under tofacitinib, as did expanded CD8+ top-100 clones.

Isolated RNA was reverse transcribed into cDNA used as the sequencing template. Assay: immunoSEQ multiplex PCR; the TCRdb copy retains only in-frame clones and omits some. This table has hundreds of thousands of clones, more than 30% appearing once. Sequenced here: CD4+ T cells sorted from blood, sampled at approximately week 34, from a patient treated with tofacitinib. The rearrangement uses TRBV5-1 and TRBJ2-2; the D gene could be TRBD1 or TRBD2 (5 bases each). The clonotype comes from a human donor with alopecia areata. The CDR3 reads CASKFRDDTGELFF. In DNA form, the CDR3 reads TGCGCCAGCAAGTTCAGGGACGACACCGGGGAGCTGTTTTTT.